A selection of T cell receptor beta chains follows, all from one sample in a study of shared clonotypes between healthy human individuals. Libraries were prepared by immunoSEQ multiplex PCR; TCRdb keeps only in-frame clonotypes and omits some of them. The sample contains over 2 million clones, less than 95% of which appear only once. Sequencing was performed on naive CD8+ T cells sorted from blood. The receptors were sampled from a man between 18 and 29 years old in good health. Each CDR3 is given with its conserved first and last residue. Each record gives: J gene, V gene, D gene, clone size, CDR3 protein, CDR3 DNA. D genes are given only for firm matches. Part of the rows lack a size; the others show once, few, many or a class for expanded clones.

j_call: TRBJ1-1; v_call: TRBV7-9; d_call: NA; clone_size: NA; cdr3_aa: CASSFAYGGTEAFF; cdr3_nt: TGTGCCAGCAGCTTCGCCTATGGAGGTACTGAAGCTTTCTTT
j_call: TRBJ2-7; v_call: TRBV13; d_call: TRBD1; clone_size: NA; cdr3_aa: CASSLAGQGWTYEQYF; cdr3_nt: TGTGCCAGCAGCTTAGCCGGACAGGGTTGGACCTACGAGCAGTACTTC
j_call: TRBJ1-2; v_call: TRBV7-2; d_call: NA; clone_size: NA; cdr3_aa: CASSLGGGDVYGYTF; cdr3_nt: TGTGCCAGCAGCTTAGGCGGGGGGGACGTCTATGGCTACACCTTC
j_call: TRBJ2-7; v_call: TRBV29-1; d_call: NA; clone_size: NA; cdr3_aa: CSVVPRGLTEQYF; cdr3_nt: TGCAGCGTTGTCCCCAGGGGACTCACCGAGCAGTACTTC
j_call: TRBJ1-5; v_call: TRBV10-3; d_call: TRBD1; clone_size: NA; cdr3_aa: CAISESGQGGQPQHF; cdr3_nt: TGTGCCATCAGTGAGTCGGGACAGGGTGGTCAGCCCCAGCATTTT
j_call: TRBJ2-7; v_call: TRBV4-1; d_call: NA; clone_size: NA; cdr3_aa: CASSLKQGLYEQYF; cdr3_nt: TGCGCCAGCAGCCTTAAACAGGGCTTATACGAGCAGTACTTC
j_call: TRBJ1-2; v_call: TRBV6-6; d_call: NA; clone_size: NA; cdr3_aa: CASSFWDTDGYTF; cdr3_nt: TGTGCCAGCAGTTTCTGGGACACTGATGGCTACACCTTC
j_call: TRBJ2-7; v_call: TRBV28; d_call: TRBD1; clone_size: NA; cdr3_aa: CASSPTGGGAYEQYF; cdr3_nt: TGTGCCAGCAGTCCGACAGGGGGCGGTGCCTACGAGCAGTACTTC
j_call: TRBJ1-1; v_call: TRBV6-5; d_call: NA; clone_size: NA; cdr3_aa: CASSYRDGEAFF; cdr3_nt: TGTGCCAGCAGTTACAGGGACGGTGAAGCTTTCTTT
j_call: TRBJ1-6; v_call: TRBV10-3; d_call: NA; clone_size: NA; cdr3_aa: CAISEGGLIVSSPLHF; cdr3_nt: TGTGCCATCAGTGAGGGGGGGCTTATCGTAAGTTCACCCCTCCACTTT
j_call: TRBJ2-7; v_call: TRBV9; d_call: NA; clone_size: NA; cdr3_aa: CASSPGGIEIYEQYF; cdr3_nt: TGTGCCAGCAGCCCGGGTGGGATCGAGATATACGAGCAGTACTTC
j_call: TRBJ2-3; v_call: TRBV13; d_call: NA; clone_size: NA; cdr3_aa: CASSSYADTQYF; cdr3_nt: TGTGCCAGCAGCTCGTACGCAGATACGCAGTATTTT
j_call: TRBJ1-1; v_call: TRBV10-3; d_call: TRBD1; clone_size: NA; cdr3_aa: CAISESRGPFAEAFF; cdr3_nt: TGTGCCATCAGTGAGTCCAGGGGGCCGTTCGCTGAAGCTTTCTTT
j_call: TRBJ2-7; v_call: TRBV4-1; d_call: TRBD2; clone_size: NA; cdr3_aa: CASSQDKASGFSSYEQYF; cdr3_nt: TGCGCCAGCAGCCAAGATAAAGCTAGCGGGTTCAGCTCCTACGAGCAGTACTTC
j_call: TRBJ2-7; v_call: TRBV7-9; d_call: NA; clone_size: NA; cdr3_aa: CASSRTRGPSYEQYF; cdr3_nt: TGTGCCAGCAGCCGAACCAGGGGACCGTCCTACGAGCAGTACTTC
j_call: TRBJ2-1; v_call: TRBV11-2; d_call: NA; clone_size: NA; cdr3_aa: CASSDLGGGYNEQFF; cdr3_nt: TGTGCCAGCAGCGACCTAGGGGGAGGGTACAATGAGCAGTTCTTC
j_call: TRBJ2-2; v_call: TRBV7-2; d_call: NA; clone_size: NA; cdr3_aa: CASSWRTGELFF; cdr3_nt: TGTGCCAGCAGCTGGAGGACCGGGGAGCTGTTTTTT
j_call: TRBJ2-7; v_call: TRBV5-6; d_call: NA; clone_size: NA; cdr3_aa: CASSGPPHEQYF; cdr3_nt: TGTGCCAGCAGCGGGCCCCCCCACGAGCAGTACTTC
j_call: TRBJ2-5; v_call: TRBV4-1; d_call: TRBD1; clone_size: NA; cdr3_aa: CASSQSQGTRETQYF; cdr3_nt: TGCGCCAGCAGCCAGTCACAGGGGACGAGGGAGACCCAGTACTTC
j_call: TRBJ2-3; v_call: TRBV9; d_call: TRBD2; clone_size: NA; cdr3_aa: CASSDGLAGADTQYF; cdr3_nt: TGTGCCAGCAGCGACGGGCTAGCGGGCGCAGATACGCAGTATTTT
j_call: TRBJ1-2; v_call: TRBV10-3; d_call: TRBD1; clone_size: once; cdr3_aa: CAIRGLIGQGTNYGYTF; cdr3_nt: TGTGCCATCAGGGGTTTGATTGGACAGGGGACCAACTATGGCTACACCTTC
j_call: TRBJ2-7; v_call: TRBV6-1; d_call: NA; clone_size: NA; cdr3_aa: CASSEIAYEQYF; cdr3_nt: TGTGCCAGCAGTGAAATAGCCTACGAGCAGTACTTC
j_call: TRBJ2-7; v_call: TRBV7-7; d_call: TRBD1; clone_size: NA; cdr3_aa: CASSLVGTAFYEQYF; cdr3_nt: TGTGCTAGCAGCTTAGTTGGGACAGCCTTTTACGAGCAGTACTTC
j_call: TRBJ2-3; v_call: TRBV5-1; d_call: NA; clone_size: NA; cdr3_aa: CASSLEGPTDTQYF; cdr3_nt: TGCGCCAGCAGCTTGGAGGGGCCCACAGATACGCAGTATTTT
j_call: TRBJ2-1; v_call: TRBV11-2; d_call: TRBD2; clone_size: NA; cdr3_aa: CASSWTSGAPLYNEQFF; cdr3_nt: TGTGCCAGCAGCTGGACTAGCGGGGCGCCACTATACAATGAGCAGTTCTTC
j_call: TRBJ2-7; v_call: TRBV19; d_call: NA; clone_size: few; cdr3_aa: CASSFRDGWDEQYF; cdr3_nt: TGTGCCAGTAGTTTCCGGGACGGATGGGACGAGCAGTACTTC
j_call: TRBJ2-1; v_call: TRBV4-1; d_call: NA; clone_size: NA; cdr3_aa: CASSQVESSYNEQFF; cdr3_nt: TGCGCCAGCAGCCAAGTCGAGAGCTCCTACAATGAGCAGTTCTTC
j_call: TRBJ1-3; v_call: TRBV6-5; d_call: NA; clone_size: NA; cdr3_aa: CASSYSISGAGNTIYF; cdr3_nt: TGTGCCAGCAGTTACTCGATTTCGGGGGCAGGAAACACCATATATTTT
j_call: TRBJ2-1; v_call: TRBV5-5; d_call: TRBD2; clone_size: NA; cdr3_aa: CASSPGLDPHFF; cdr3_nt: TGTGCCAGCAGCCCCGGACTAGACCCCCATTTCTTC
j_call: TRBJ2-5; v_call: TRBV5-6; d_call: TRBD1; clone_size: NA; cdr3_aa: CASSWGTGGATETQYF; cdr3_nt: TGTGCCAGCAGCTGGGGGACAGGGGGCGCGACGGAGACCCAGTACTTC
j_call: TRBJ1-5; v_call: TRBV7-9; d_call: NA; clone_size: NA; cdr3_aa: CASSRTQYSNQPQHF; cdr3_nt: TGTGCCAGCAGTCGGACACAGTATAGCAATCAGCCCCAGCATTTT